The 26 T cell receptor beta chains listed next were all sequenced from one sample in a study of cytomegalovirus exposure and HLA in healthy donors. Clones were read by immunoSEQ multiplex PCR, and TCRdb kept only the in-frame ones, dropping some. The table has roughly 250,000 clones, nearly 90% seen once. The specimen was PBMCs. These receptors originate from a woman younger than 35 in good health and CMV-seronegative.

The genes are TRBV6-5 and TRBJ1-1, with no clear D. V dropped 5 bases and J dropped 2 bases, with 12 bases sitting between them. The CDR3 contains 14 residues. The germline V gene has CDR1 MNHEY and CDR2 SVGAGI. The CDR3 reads CASSLTGYNTEAFF. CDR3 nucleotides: TGTGCCAGCAGTCTCACGGGGTATAACACTGAAGCTTTCTTT.

The CDR3: CASSSWDRYTDTQYF. The CDR3 bases are TGTGCCAGCAGTTCGTGGGACAGATACACAGATACGCAGTATTTT. The chain uses TRBV7-3 and TRBJ2-3; 7 bases fit TRBD1. This CDR3 is 15 amino acids long. Germline V gives CDR1 SGHTA, CDR2 FQGTGA. After removal of 6 bases from V and 2 bases from J, the junction contained 8 bases not matched to a gene.

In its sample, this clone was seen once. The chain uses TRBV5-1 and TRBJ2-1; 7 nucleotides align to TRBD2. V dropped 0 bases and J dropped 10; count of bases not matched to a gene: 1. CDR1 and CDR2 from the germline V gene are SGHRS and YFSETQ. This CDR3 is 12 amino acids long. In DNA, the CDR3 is TGCGCCAGCAGCTTGGTGCGGGGGGAGCAGTTCTTC. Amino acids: CASSLVRGEQFF.

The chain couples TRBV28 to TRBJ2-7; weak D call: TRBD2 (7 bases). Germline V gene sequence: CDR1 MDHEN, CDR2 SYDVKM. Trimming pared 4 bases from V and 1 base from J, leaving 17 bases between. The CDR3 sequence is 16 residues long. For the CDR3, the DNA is TGTGCCAGCAGTTCACCCCGGGGGAGGGGGTCCTACGAGCAGTACGTC. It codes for CASSSPRGRGSYEQYV.

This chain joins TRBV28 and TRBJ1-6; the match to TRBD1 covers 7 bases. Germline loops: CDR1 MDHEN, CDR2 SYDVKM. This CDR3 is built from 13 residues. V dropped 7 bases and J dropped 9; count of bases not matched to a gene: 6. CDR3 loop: CASIDRALSPLHF. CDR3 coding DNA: TGTGCCAGCATAGACAGGGCCCTTTCACCCCTCCACTTT.

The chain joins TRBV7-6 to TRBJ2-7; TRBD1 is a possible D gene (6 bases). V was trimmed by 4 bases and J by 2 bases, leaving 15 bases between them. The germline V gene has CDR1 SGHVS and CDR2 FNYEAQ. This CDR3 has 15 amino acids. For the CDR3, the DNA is TGTGCCAGCAGCTACCAAGACAGGTCTCCCTACGAGCAGTACTTC. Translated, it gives CASSYQDRSPYEQYF.

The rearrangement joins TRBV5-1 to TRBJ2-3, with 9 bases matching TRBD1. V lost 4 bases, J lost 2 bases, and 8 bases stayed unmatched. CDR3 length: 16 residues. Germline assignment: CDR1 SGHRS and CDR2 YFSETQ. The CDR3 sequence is CASSHTWDRATDTQYF. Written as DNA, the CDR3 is TGCGCCAGCAGCCACACCTGGGACAGGGCCACAGATACGCAGTATTTT.

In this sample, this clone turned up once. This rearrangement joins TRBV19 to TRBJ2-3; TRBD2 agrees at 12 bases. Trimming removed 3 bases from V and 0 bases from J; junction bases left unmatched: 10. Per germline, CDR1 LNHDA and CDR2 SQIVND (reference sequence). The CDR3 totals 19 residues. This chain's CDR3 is CASSISLAGGLLSTDTQYF. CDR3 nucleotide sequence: TGTGCCAGTAGTATCTCGCTAGCGGGGGGGCTCCTAAGCACAGATACGCAGTATTTT.

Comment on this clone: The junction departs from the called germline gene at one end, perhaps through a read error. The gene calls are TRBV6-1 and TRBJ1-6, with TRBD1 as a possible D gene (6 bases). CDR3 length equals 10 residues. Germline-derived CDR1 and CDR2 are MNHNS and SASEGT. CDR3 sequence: CASTSQGSCF. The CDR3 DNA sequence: TGTGCCAGCACCTCACAGGGCAGTTGTTTT.

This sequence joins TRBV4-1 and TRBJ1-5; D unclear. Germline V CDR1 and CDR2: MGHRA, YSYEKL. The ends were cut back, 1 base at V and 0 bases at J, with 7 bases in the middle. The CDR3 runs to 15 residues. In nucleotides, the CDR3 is TGCGCCAGCAGCCAAGGGCAGGTTAGCAATCAGCCCCAGCATTTT. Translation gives CASSQGQVSNQPQHF.

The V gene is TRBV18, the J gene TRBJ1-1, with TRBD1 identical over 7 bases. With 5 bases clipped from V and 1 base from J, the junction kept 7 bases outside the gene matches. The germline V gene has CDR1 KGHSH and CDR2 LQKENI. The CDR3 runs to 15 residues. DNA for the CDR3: TGTGCCAGCTCATCTATTAACAGGGGGAACACTGAAGCTTTCTTT. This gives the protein CASSSINRGNTEAFF.

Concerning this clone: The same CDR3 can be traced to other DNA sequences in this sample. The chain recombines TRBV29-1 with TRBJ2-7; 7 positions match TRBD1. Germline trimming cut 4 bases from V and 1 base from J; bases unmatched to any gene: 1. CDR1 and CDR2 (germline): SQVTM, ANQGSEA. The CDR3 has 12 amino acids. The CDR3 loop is CSVVQGSYEQYF. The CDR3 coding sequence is TGCAGCGTTGTACAGGGGTCCTACGAGCAGTACTTC.

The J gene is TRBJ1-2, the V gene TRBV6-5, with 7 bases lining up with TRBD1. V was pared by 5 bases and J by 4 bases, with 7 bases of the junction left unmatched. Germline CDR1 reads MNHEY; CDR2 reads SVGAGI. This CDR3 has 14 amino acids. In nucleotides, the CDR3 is TGTGCCAGCAGTGAAGTAGGGGGCATCTATGGCTACACCTTC. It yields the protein CASSEVGGIYGYTF.

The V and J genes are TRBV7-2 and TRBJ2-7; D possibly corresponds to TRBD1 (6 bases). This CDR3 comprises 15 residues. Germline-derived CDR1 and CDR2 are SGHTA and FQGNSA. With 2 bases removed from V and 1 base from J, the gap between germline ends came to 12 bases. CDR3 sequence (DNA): TGTGCCAGCAGCTTAAAGGTCAGGGGATCCTACGAGCAGTACTTC. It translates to CASSLKVRGSYEQYF.

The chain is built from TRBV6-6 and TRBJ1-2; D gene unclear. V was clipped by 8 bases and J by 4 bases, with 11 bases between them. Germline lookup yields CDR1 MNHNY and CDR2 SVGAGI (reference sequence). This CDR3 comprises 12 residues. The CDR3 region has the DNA TGTGCCAGCGGCCCCCGGGGCTATGGCTACACCTTC. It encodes CASGPRGYGYTF.

The DNA of the CDR3 is TGTGCCAGCAGTTTGGGTCTAGCGGGGGGTACGCAGTATTTT. Translated, it gives CASSLGLAGGTQYF. This chain joins TRBV27 and TRBJ2-3; 11 bases align to TRBD2. The CDR3 runs to 14 residues. Germline CDR1 MNHEY, CDR2 SMNVEV (reference sequence). Losses at the gene ends were 3 bases for V and 8 bases for J; bases not matched to a gene: 4.

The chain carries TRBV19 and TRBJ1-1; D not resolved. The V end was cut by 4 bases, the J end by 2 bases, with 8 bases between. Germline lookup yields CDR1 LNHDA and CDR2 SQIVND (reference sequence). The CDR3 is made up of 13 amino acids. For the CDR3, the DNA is TGTGCCAGTAGTAGTACGGTTAACACTGAAGCTTTCTTT. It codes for CASSSTVNTEAFF.

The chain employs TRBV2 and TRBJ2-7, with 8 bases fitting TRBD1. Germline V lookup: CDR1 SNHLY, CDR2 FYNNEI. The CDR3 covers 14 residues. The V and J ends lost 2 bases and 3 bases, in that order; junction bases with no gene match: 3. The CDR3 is CASSEPGGNYEQYF. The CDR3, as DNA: TGTGCCAGCAGTGAACCAGGGGGCAACTACGAGCAGTACTTC.

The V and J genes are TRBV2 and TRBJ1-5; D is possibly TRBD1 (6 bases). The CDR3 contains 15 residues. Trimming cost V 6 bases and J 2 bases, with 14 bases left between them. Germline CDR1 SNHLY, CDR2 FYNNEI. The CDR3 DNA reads TGTGCCAGCAGGCCACAGGGTCCGGGCAATCAGCCCCAGCATTTT. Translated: CASRPQGPGNQPQHF.

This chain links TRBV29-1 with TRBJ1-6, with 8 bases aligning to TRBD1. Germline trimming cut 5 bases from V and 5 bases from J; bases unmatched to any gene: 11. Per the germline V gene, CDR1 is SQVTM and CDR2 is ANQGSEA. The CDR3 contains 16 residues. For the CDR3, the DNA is TGCAGCGTTTCCGAACAGGGGGACGGGAATAATTCACCCCTCCACTTT. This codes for CSVSEQGDGNNSPLHF.

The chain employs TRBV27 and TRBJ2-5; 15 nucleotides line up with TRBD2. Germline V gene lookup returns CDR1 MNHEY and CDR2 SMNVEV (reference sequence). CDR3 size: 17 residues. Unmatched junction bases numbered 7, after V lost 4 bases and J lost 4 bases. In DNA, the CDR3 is TGTGCCAGCAGTTACCTCCGGACTAGCGGGGGGGCAGAGACCCAGTACTTC. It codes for CASSYLRTSGGAETQYF.

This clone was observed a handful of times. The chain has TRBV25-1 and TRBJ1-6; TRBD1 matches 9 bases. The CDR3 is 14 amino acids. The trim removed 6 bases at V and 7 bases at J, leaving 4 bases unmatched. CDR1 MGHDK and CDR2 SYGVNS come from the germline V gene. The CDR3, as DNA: TGTGCCAGCAGCGACAGGGGGACCAATTCACCCCTCCACTTT. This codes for CASSDRGTNSPLHF.

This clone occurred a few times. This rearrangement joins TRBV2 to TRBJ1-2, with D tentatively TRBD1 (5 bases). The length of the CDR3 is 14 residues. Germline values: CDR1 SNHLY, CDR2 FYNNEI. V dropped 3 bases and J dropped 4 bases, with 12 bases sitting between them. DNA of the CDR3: TGTGCCAGCAGTGAGCGGGGCCGAAGCTATGGCTACACCTTC. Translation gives CASSERGRSYGYTF.

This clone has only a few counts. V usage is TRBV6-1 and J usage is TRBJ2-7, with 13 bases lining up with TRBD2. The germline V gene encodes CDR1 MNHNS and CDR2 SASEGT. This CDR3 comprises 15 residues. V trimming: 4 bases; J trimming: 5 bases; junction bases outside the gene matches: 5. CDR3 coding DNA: TGTGCCAGCAGTGCGGGACTAGCGGGGTTTGACGAGCAGTACGTC. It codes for CASSAGLAGFDEQYV.

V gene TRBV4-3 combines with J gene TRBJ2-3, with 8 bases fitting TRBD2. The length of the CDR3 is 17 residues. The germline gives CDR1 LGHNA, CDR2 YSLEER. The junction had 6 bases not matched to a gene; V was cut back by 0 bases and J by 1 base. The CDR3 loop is CASSQDRPAGGTDTQYF. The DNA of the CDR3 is TGCGCCAGCAGCCAAGATCGCCCAGCGGGGGGCACAGATACGCAGTATTTT.

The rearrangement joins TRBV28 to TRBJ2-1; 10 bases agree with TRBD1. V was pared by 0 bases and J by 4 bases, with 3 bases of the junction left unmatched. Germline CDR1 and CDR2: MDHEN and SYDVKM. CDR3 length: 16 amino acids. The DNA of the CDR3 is TGTGCCAGCAGTTTATGGGGACAGGGGACGTACAATGAGCAGTTCTTC. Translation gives CASSLWGQGTYNEQFF.